The sequence of this TCR beta chain was determined in a study of blood T cell repertoires in COVID-19. Across the study: The United States, Italy and Spain were the sources of the acute and convalescent COVID-19 samples. Nucleic acid was either cDNA or gDNA, and it came from T cells, B-cell-depleted T cells, or PBMCs.

The method was immunoSEQ multiplex PCR; TCRdb's version includes in-frame clones alone and lacks a portion of them. The repertoire holds about 150,000 clones, with approximately 90% as singletons. Everyone who took part was roughly 18 to 89 years old, and they came from some 23 US areas. The sequence came from a man aged 50-60 years who had recovered from COVID-19. The material sequenced was PBMCs or T cells enriched from blood (not recorded which).

CDR3 sequence: CASRITQGRGNTEAFF. In DNA form, the CDR3 reads TGTGCCAGCAGGATAACTCAGGGCAGGGGAAACACTGAAGCTTTCTTT. The chain couples TRBV25-1 to TRBJ1-1; TRBD1 might be the D (6 bases). This CDR3 has 16 amino acids. Germline-derived CDR1 and CDR2 are MGHDK and SYGVNS. The V and J ends lost 6 bases and 2 bases respectively, with 19 bases between them.